One and the same sample provided the 20 T cell receptor beta chains below, sequenced in a study of early T cells in non-severe SARS-CoV-2 infection. TCRdb called the 5' RACE reads again in MiXCR, with one record for every CDR3 protein. The profile shows some 57,000 distinct CDR3 sequences, roughly 10% of them singletons. The sample was whole blood. Receptors were obtained from an adult who was a healthcare worker with PCR-confirmed SARS-CoV-2 infection or an uninfected control (not recorded which).

This clonotype was counted at least ten times. This chain uses TRBV7-9 with TRBJ2-1; D gene uncertain. CDR3 length: 16 amino acids. From germline, CDR1 is SEHNR and CDR2 FQNEAQ (reference sequence). V shed 1 base and J shed 2 bases, with 12 bases lying between them. DNA for the CDR3: TGTGCCAGCAGCTTAGTAACCATGCTCACCTACAATGAGCAGTTCTTC. Translated, it gives CASSLVTMLTYNEQFF.

This clonotype has a count of ten or more. The V call is TRBV9, the J call TRBJ1-1, with D unresolved. The CDR3 is made up of 14 amino acids. V shed 1 base and J shed 5 bases, with 12 bases lying between them. The germline gives CDR1 SGDLS, CDR2 YYNGEE. The DNA of the CDR3 is TGTGCCAGCAGCGTATCTCAGGATTCGACTGAAGCTTTCTTT. This sequence encodes CASSVSQDSTEAFF.

The rearrangement uses TRBV29-1 and TRBJ2-1; TRBD2 matches 7 bases. The CDR3 contains 15 residues. V trimming: 1 base; J trimming: 6 bases; junction bases outside the gene matches: 9. The germline CDR1 and CDR2 sequences are SQVTM and ANQGSEA. DNA for the CDR3: TGCAGCGTTGAAGCTTCGGGACTATCGATCAATGAGCAGTTCTTC. Its translation: CSVEASGLSINEQFF.

In its sample, this clonotype was seen a few times. This chain joins TRBV20-1 and TRBJ2-7, with TRBD1 matching over 7 bases. The CDR3 length is 12 residues. V shed 6 bases, J shed 2 bases, and the junction held 4 bases outside the gene matches. Germline V gene lookup returns CDR1 DFQATT and CDR2 SNEGSKA (reference sequence). CDR3 nucleotides: TGCAGTGCAACGGACAGGACCTACGAGCAGTACTTC. Translating gives CSATDRTYEQYF.

At least ten counts were recorded for this clonotype. This rearrangement joins TRBV24-1 to TRBJ2-3, with TRBD1 as a possible D gene (5 bases). Germline V gene lookup returns CDR1 KGHDR and CDR2 SFDVKD. The CDR3 is 16 amino acids. V dropped 4 bases and J dropped 4 bases, with 17 bases sitting between them. In DNA form, the CDR3 reads TGTGCCACCAGTGACCTTCAGGGCGCCTGGGCAGATACGCAGTATTTT. Encoded protein: CATSDLQGAWADTQYF.

This clonotype appeared a few times. V usage is TRBV5-1 and J usage is TRBJ2-5; D may be TRBD2 (5 bases). V dropped 0 bases and J dropped 1 base, with 7 bases sitting between them. The germline V gene encodes CDR1 SGHRS and CDR2 YFSETQ. This CDR3 is built from 14 residues. The CDR3 coding sequence is TGCGCCAGCAGCTTGGCTAGCATCCAAGAGACCCAGTACTTC. Translation: CASSLASIQETQYF.

This clonotype was seen ten or more times. The rearrangement links TRBV27 to TRBJ2-3, with 9 bases fitting TRBD2. The CDR3 loop spans 15 amino acids. The V gene's germline CDR1 is MNHEY and CDR2 SMNVEV (reference sequence). J gave up 4 bases and V 6 bases, and 8 bases lay outside the gene matches. CDR3 coding DNA: TGTGCCAGCAGCATAGGACGCGGGAGGGCAGATACGCAGTATTTT. Its protein product is CASSIGRGRADTQYF.

This clonotype was detected ten times or more. V usage is TRBV18 and J usage is TRBJ2-5; D not certain. V lost 1 base to trimming and J lost 5 bases, with 8 bases between them. This CDR3 comprises 13 residues. CDR1 KGHSH and CDR2 LQKENI come from the germline V gene. DNA of the CDR3: TGTGCCAGCTCACCACTAGCTGGGGAGACCCAGTACTTC. Residues: CASSPLAGETQYF. The variable domain in full, with the rest retrieved from reference TRBV18 and TRBJ2-5, is NAGVMQNPRHLVRRRGQEARLRCSPMKGHSHVYWYRQLPEEGLKFMVYLQKENIIDESGMPKERFSAEFPKEGPSILRIQQVVRGDSAAYFCASSPLAGETQYFGPGTRLLVL.

This clonotype was observed a handful of times. The J gene is TRBJ1-1, the V gene TRBV18; D is possibly TRBD1 (5 bases). The CDR3 length is 14 residues. Germline assignment: CDR1 KGHSH and CDR2 LQKENI. Trimming took 5 bases from V and 7 from J, leaving 17 bases between them. The DNA for the CDR3 is TGTGCCAGCTCAACCCAACAGGACGCCCTTGAAGCTTTCTTT. It translates to CASSTQQDALEAFF.

The chain is built from TRBV7-2 and TRBJ2-3, with D unclear. The CDR3 runs 16 residues. The germline CDR1 and CDR2 sequences are SGHTA and FQGNSA. V gave up 1 base and J gave up 0 bases, with 11 bases separating them. In DNA form, the CDR3 reads TGTGCCAGCAGCTTAGGAGTACATAAGAGCACAGATACGCAGTATTTT. Protein sequence: CASSLGVHKSTDTQYF.

This rearrangement joins TRBV5-4 to TRBJ2-5; no clear D. The CDR3 length is 14 residues. Trimming pared 4 bases from V and 2 bases from J, leaving 12 bases between. Germline values: CDR1 SGHNT, CDR2 YYREEE (reference sequence). The CDR3 is CASSDGPGQETQYF. The CDR3 nucleotides are TGTGCCAGCAGCGACGGACCTGGACAAGAGACCCAGTACTTC. The whole variable domain, filled in from reference TRBV5-4 and TRBJ2-5, reads ETGVTQSPTHLIKTRGQQVTLRCSSQSGHNTVSWYQQALGQGPQFIFQYYREEENGRGNFPPRFSGLQFPNYSSELNVNALELDDSALYLCASSDGPGQETQYFGPGTRLLVL.

The chain employs TRBV7-9 and TRBJ2-7; D is uncertain. Trimming removed 2 bases at V and 3 bases at J, with 11 bases between. The germline V gene has CDR1 SEHNR and CDR2 FQNEAQ (reference sequence). The CDR3 extends over 14 amino acids. Here the CDR3 DNA reads TGTGCCAGCAGCTTATCCGAAAAGTACTACGAGCAGTACTTC. Protein: CASSLSEKYYEQYF.

This clonotype was detected only a few times. Written as DNA, the CDR3 is TGTGCCAGCAGCAAGACAGCCAAATACGAGCAGTACTTC. Translated, it gives CASSKTAKYEQYF. V gene TRBV7-2 combines with J gene TRBJ2-7, with D perhaps matching TRBD1 (5 bases). The CDR3 spans 13 residues. V was trimmed by 5 bases and J by 4 bases, leaving 12 bases between them. Germline V gene sequence: CDR1 SGHTA, CDR2 FQGNSA.

In its sample, this clonotype was seen a few times. This sequence joins TRBV4-3 and TRBJ2-5; 11 nucleotides agree with TRBD2. CDR1 and CDR2 (germline): LGHNA, YSLEER. V was pared by 2 bases and J by 2 bases, with 4 bases of the junction left unmatched. This CDR3 is 16 amino acids long. CDR3 residues: CASSQLAGGSQETQYF. CDR3 nucleotide sequence: TGCGCCAGCAGCCAATTAGCGGGAGGGAGTCAAGAGACCCAGTACTTC.

The gene calls are TRBV7-8 and TRBJ2-1; 8 bases are shared with TRBD1. Germline V lookup: CDR1 SGHVS, CDR2 FQNEAQ. The junction had 5 bases not matched to a gene; V was cut back by 5 bases and J by 2 bases. The CDR3 has 15 amino acids. The CDR3 coding sequence is TGTGCCAGCAGCCCCGAGACAGGGGCCTACAATGAGCAGTTCTTC. It encodes CASSPETGAYNEQFF. The complete variable domain, with remaining parts taken from reference TRBV7-8 and TRBJ2-1, reads GAGVSQSPRYKVAKRGQDVALRCDPISGHVSLFWYQQALGQGPEFLTYFQNEAQLDKSGLPSDRFFAERPEGSVSTLKIQRTQQEDSAVYLCASSPETGAYNEQFFGPGTRLTVL.

This clonotype was seen more than once but under ten times. The rearrangement joins TRBV27 to TRBJ1-1, with TRBD1 identical over 7 bases. In germline, CDR1 is MNHEY, CDR2 SMNVEV (reference sequence). V lost 5 bases to trimming and J lost 5 bases; unmatched junction nucleotides: 8. This CDR3 is built from 14 residues. CDR3 coding DNA: TGTGCCAGCAGTCCCGGGACAGTCATTACTGAAGCTTTCTTT. Protein product: CASSPGTVITEAFF.

This clonotype was found many times. The J gene is TRBJ2-2, the V gene TRBV7-3, with D perhaps being TRBD1 or TRBD2 (6 bases each). Germline loops: CDR1 SGHTA, CDR2 FQGTGA. The CDR3 has 17 residues. V lost 1 base and J lost 2, with 14 bases in between. CDR3 sequence: CASSLRSGAGNTGELFF. Here the CDR3 DNA reads TGTGCCAGCAGCTTAAGATCGGGGGCAGGCAACACCGGGGAGCTGTTTTTT. Complete variable domain (other parts from reference TRBV7-3 and TRBJ2-2): GAGVSQTPSNKVTEKGKYVELRCDPISGHTALYWYRQSLGQGPEFLIYFQGTGAADDSGLPNDRFFAVRPEGSVSTLKIQRTERGDSAVYLCASSLRSGAGNTGELFFGEGSRLTVL.

This clonotype occurred many times. The V call is TRBV5-1, the J call TRBJ1-6, with D hard to call. The CDR3 length is 14 residues. With 1 base removed from V and 8 bases from J, the gap between germline ends came to 10 bases. CDR1 and CDR2 (germline): SGHRS, YFSETQ. The CDR3 nucleotides read TGCGCCAGCAGCTTGAGGAGTACAGATTCACCCCTCCACTTT. Amino acids: CASSLRSTDSPLHF. The full variable domain, in which reference TRBV5-1 and TRBJ1-6 provide the parts outside the CDR3, is KAGVTQTPRYLIKTRGQQVTLSCSPISGHRSVSWYQQTPGQGLQFLFEYFSETQRNKGNFPGRFSGRQFSNSRSEMNVSTLELGDSALYLCASSLRSTDSPLHFGNGTRLTVT.

Many counts were recorded for this clonotype. The chain joins TRBV18 to TRBJ2-1; D is unclear. In germline, CDR1 is KGHSH, CDR2 LQKENI. Trimming stripped 2 bases from V and 2 bases from J, with 10 bases between. CDR3 length: 15 amino acids. In DNA form, the CDR3 reads TGTGCCAGCTCACCATCGCCGAGCGCCTACAATGAGCAGTTCTTC. Translating it yields CASSPSPSAYNEQFF.

This clonotype was recorded at least ten times. The V and J genes are TRBV27 and TRBJ1-6, with unresolved D. Germline CDR1 is MNHEY and CDR2 is SMNVEV (reference sequence). This CDR3 contains 16 residues. V was trimmed by 5 bases and J by 7 bases, leaving 18 bases between them. The CDR3 coding sequence is TGTGCCAGCAGTCCCTCGTTGCAGGCCAGGAATTCACCCCTCCACTTT. Its protein product is CASSPSLQARNSPLHF.